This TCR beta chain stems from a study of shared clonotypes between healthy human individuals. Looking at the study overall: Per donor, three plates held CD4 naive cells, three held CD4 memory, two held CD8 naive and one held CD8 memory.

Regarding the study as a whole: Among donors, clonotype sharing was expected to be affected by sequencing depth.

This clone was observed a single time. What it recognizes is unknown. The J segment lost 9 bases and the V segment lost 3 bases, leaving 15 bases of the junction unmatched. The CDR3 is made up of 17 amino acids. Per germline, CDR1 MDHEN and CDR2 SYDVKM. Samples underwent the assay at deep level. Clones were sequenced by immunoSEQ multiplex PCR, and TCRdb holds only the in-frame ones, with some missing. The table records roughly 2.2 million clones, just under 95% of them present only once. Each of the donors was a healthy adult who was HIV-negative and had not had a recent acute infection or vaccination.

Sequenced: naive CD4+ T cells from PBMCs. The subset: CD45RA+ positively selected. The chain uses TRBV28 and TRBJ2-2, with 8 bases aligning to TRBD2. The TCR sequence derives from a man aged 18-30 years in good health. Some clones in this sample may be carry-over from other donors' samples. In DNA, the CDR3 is TGTGCCAGCAGTTTCCCCTTCGGGAGGGGCCTTGGAAGGGAGCTGTTTTTT. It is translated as CASSFPFGRGLGRELFF.